This note documents a single T cell receptor beta chain sequence. Its antigen is unidentified. The data stem from a study of T cells in Graves' hyperthyroidism and ophthalmopathy. General study points: With a median lead of around 5.9 months before onset, the model predicted ophthalmopathy. A model of 13 V-J features distinguished ophthalmopathy from stable hyperthyroidism.

CDR3 length: 17 residues. Germline V gene sequence: CDR1 SGDLS, CDR2 YYNGEE. The V gene lost 0 bases and the J gene lost 1 base, with 16 bases spanning the gap. Amplification of TCR beta CDR3 regions was performed using RNA transcripts as template. A first-round RT-PCR of the TCR CDR3 used the HTBI primer set. A single record per CDR3 protein comes from TCRdb applying MiXCR to the multiplex PCR reads. The sample lists roughly 500,000 distinct CDR3 sequences; roughly 50% were seen once. The TCR was taken from an adult woman with Graves' disease, either hyperthyroidism or ophthalmopathy (not recorded which). The chain has TRBV9 and TRBJ1-1, with a possible D match to TRBD1 (5 bases). The material sequenced was peripheral blood or thyroid tissue (not recorded which). The DNA of the CDR3 is TGTGCCAGCAGCGTAGAGCCAGCGGGACCTGAGAACACTGAAGCTTTCTTT. It encodes CASSVEPAGPENTEAFF.